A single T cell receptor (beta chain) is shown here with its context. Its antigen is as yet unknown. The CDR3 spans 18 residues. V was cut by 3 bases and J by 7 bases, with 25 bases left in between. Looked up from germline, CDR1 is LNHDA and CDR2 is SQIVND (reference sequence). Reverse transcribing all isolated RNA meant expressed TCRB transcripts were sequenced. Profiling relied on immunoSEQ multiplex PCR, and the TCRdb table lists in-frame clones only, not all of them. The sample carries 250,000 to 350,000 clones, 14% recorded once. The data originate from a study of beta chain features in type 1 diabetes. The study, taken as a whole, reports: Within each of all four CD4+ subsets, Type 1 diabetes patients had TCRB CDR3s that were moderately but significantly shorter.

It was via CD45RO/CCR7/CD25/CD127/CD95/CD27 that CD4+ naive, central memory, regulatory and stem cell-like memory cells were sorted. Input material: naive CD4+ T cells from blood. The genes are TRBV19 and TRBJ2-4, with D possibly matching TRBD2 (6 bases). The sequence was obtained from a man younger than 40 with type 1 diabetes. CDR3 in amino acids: CASSIPTAGTSRWNIQYF. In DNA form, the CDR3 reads TGTGCCAGTAGTATCCCTACTGCCGGGACTTCCCGTTGGAACATTCAGTACTTC.